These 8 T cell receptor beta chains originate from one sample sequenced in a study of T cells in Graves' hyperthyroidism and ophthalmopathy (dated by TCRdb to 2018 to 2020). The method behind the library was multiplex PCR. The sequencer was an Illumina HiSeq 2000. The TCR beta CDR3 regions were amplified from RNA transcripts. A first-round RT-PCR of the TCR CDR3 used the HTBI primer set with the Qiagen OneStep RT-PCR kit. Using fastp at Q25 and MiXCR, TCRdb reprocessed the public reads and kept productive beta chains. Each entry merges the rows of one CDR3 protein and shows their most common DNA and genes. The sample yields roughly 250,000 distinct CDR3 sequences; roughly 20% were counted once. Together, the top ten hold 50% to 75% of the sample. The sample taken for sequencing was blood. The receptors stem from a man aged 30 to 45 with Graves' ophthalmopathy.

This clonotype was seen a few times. CDR3 region: CASSLSVLSTQYF. The CDR3 DNA is TGTGCCAGCAGTTTATCAGTGTTGAGTACCCAGTACTTC. The V call is TRBV27, the J call TRBJ2-5; no definite D call. Trimming left V 0 bases short and J 8 bases short, with 10 bases between. Germline V gene sequence: CDR1 MNHEY, CDR2 SMNVEV (reference sequence). The CDR3 runs to 13 residues.

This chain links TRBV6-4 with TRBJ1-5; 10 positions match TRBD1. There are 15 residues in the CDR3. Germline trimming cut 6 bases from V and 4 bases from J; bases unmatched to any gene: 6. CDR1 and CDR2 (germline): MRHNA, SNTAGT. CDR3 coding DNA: TGTGCCAGCAGGGGGGACAGGGGAAAGAATCAGCCCCAGCATTTT. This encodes CASRGDRGKNQPQHF.

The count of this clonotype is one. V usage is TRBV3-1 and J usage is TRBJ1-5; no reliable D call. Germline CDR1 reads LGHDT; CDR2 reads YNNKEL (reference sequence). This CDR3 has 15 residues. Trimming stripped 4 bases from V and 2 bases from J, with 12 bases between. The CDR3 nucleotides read TGTGCCAGCAGCCTGGGGTCGGTGGGCAATCAGCCCCAGCATTTT. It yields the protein CASSLGSVGNQPQHF.

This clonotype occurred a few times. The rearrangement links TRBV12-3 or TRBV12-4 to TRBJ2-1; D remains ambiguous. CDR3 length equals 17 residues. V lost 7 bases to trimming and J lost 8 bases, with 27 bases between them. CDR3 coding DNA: TGTGCCAGCAATGCCGGCGCCTTCCTGGGTCTTCTCGATGAGCAGTTCTTC. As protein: CASNAGAFLGLLDEQFF.

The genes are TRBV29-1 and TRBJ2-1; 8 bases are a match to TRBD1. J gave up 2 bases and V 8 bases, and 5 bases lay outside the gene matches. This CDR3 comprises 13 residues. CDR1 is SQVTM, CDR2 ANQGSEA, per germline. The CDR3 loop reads CSIGQGPYNEQFF. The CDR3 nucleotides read TGCAGCATTGGACAGGGCCCCTACAATGAGCAGTTCTTC.

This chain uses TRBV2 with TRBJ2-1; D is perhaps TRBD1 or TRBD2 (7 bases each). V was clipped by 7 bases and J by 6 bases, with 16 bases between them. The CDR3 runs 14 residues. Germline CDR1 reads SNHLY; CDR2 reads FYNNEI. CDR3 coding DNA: TGTGCCAGCATCAGGGGGGGGGCCGCCAATGAGCAGTTCTTC. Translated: CASIRGGAANEQFF.

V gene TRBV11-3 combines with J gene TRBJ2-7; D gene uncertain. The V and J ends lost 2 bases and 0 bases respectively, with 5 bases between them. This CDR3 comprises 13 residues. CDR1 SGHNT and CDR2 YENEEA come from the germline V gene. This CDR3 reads CASSLRDSYEQYF. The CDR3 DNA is TGTGCCAGCAGCTTAAGAGACTCCTACGAGCAGTACTTC.

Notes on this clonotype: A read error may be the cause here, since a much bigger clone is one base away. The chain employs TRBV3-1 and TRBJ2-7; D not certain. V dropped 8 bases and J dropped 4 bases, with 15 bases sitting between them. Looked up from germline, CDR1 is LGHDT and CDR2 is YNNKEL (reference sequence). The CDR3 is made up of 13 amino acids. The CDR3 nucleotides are TGTGCCAGCGGCCCATTAGGTCAGTACGAGCAGTACTTC. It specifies CASGPLGQYEQYF.